This T cell receptor (beta chain) was identified during a study of brain T cells in children with intractable seizures. The CDR3 totals 16 residues. Trimming removed 3 bases at V and 4 bases at J, with 19 bases between. CDR1 and CDR2 from the germline V gene are DFQATT and SNEGSKA (reference sequence). TCRdb's copy holds only in-frame clones and misses some; the assay was immunoSEQ multiplex PCR. Here the sample spans some 76,000 clones, around 93% being singletons. The chain combines TRBV20-1 with TRBJ1-3; TRBD1 is a possible D gene (6 bases). The material was peripheral blood, obtained at surgery. This clonotype was obtained from a boy under two years old with tuberous sclerosis and intractable seizures. DNA for the CDR3: TGCAGTGCTAGTCTTCCTGGGGGGGCTAGAGGAAACACCATATATTTT. Residues: CSASLPGGARGNTIYF.